The 8 T cell receptor beta chains given below trace back to one sample, sequenced in a study of somatic mutations in cytotoxic T cells in rheumatoid arthritis. Assay: immunoSEQ multiplex PCR; the TCRdb copy retains only in-frame clones and omits some. The data hold 7,500 to 9,000 clones, with around 75% observed a single time. The sample comprised CD8+ T cells sorted from blood. The receptor source for this set is an adult with rheumatoid arthritis.

The chain recombines TRBV7-2 with TRBJ2-1; 7 bases align to TRBD2. CDR3 length equals 15 residues. Germline CDR1 and CDR2: SGHTA and FQGNSA. V was pared by 5 bases and J by 6 bases, with 10 bases of the junction left unmatched. The CDR3 DNA sequence: TGTGCCAGCAGCCCCCGGGAGCTAGCGGTCAATGAGCAGTTCTTC. Translation gives CASSPRELAVNEQFF.

The V and J genes are TRBV28 and TRBJ1-2; weak D call: TRBD1 (6 bases). CDR1 and CDR2 from the germline V gene are MDHEN and SYDVKM. V shed 5 bases and J shed 0 bases, with 19 bases lying between them. This CDR3 spans 17 amino acids. The CDR3 coding sequence is TGTGCCAGCAGTCCCTATACGGTGGGGGCTCCTAACTATGGCTACACCTTC. Residues: CASSPYTVGAPNYGYTF.

This clone showed up just a few times. The rearrangement joins TRBV30 to TRBJ1-4; D perhaps matches TRBD1 (5 bases). There are 15 residues in the CDR3. From germline, CDR1 is GTSNPN and CDR2 SVGIG (reference sequence). Trimming left V 2 bases short and J 5 bases short, with 15 bases between. For the CDR3, the DNA is TGTGCCTGGAGTACGGGGGGGACGGGGAATGAAAAACTGTTTTTT. Translation gives CAWSTGGTGNEKLFF. The full variable domain, in which reference TRBV30 and TRBJ1-4 provide the parts outside the CDR3, is SQTIHQWPATLVQPVGSPLSLECTVEGTSNPNLYWYRQAAGRGLQLLFYSVGIGQISSEVPQNLSASRPQDRQFILSSKKLLLSDSGFYLCAWSTGGTGNEKLFFGSGTQLSVL.

This clone was observed a few times. The rearrangement uses TRBV9 and TRBJ2-2; maybe TRBD2 (5 bases). V was clipped by 0 bases and J by 5 bases, with 8 bases between them. In germline, CDR1 is SGDLS, CDR2 YYNGEE. The CDR3 is 14 amino acids. The DNA of the CDR3 is TGTGCCAGCAGCGTAGGGTGGAGGACCGGGGAGCTGTTTTTT. Its protein product is CASSVGWRTGELFF.

This chain joins TRBV4-1 and TRBJ2-4; D remains unclear. Trimming shortened V by 0 bases and J by 0 bases, and 12 bases separated the two germline ends. The CDR3 extends over 17 amino acids. Germline V lookup: CDR1 MGHRA, CDR2 YSYEKL. CDR3 residues: CASSQDGSRLAKNIQYF. The CDR3 nucleotides read TGCGCCAGCAGCCAAGATGGTTCAAGACTAGCCAAAAACATTCAGTACTTC.

The rearrangement joins TRBV28 to TRBJ2-7, with 10 nucleotides matching TRBD1. V was pared by 5 bases and J by 3 bases, with 7 bases of the junction left unmatched. Per the germline V gene, CDR1 is MDHEN and CDR2 is SYDVKM. The CDR3 length is 15 residues. The CDR3 nucleotides read TGTGCCAGCAGTCTGGGACAGGGGACTAACTACGAGCAGTACTTC. This codes for CASSLGQGTNYEQYF.

V gene TRBV5-4 combines with J gene TRBJ2-1, with 8 bases aligning to TRBD2. Germline CDR1 and CDR2: SGHNT and YYREEE (reference sequence). V lost 4 bases, J lost 8 bases, and 11 bases stayed unmatched. This CDR3 region has 15 residues. The CDR3 sequence: CASSPHWREADEQFF. The CDR3 region has the DNA TGTGCCAGCAGCCCGCATTGGCGGGAGGCAGATGAGCAGTTCTTC.

This clone has only one observation. The V call is TRBV4-2, the J call TRBJ2-7, with 10 nucleotides matching TRBD2. Germline V gene lookup returns CDR1 LGHNA and CDR2 YNFKEQ. This CDR3 comprises 14 residues. After removal of 5 bases from V and 6 bases from J, the junction contained 7 bases not matched to a gene. This chain's CDR3 is CASSSSGSSREQYF. CDR3 DNA sequence: TGTGCCAGCAGCTCTAGCGGGAGTAGCCGCGAGCAGTACTTC.